One sample yielded the 26 T cell receptor beta chains listed below, sequenced in a study of T cell responses to AZD1222 COVID-19 vaccine. Profiling relied on immunoSEQ multiplex PCR, and the TCRdb table lists in-frame clones only, not all of them. The table has 80,000 to 90,000 clones, approximately 90% seen once; the top ten hold approximately 5.2%. The specimen was peripheral blood, collected on day 0 of AZD1222 vaccination. The receptors were gathered from an adult in good health.

The chain is built from TRBV4-3 and TRBJ1-1, with no clear D. This CDR3 spans 13 amino acids. Germline loops: CDR1 LGHNA, CDR2 YSLEER. The germline V and J ends were trimmed by 2 bases and 5 bases, with 9 bases remaining between them. CDR3 nucleotide sequence: TGCGCCAGCAGCCAAATAGGCGGGACTGAAGCTTTCTTT. Translation: CASSQIGGTEAFF.

This chain connects TRBV2 to TRBJ2-1; weak D call: TRBD1 (5 bases). V was cut by 6 bases and J by 4 bases, with 16 bases left in between. CDR1 is SNHLY and CDR2 is FYNNEI in the germline V gene. The CDR3 has 15 amino acids. Written as DNA, the CDR3 is TGTGCCAGCAGCCTCTCAGCAGGGATTTACAATGAGCAGTTCTTC. It specifies CASSLSAGIYNEQFF. Combining the CDR3 with reference TRBV2 and TRBJ2-1 gives the whole variable domain EPEVTQTPSHQVTQMGQEVILRCVPISNHLYFYWYRQILGQKVEFLVSFYNNEISEKSEIFDDQFSVERPDGSNFTLKIRSTKLEDSAMYFCASSLSAGIYNEQFFGPGTRLTVL.

The V call is TRBV12-3 or TRBV12-4, the J call TRBJ1-2; D perhaps matches TRBD1 (5 bases). Between the trimmed V and J ends, which lost 6 bases and 4 bases, there was a span of 9 bases. The CDR3 is 12 amino acids. CDR3: CASRAGAYGYTF. The CDR3 DNA follows: TGTGCCAGCAGGGCCGGGGCCTATGGCTACACCTTC.

This chain connects TRBV5-4 to TRBJ1-1; weak D call: TRBD1 (5 bases). The V end was cut by 0 bases, the J end by 4 bases, with 19 bases between. There are 17 residues in the CDR3. Germline values: CDR1 SGHNT, CDR2 YYREEE (reference sequence). This CDR3 reads CASSLGAAGSWGTEAFF. CDR3 DNA: TGTGCCAGCAGCTTGGGGGCGGCAGGGAGTTGGGGCACTGAAGCTTTCTTT.

The chain carries TRBV3-1 (or the pseudogene TRBV3-2) and TRBJ1-6; no clear D. Germline CDR1 reads LGHDT; CDR2 reads YNNKEL (reference sequence). V dropped 4 bases and J dropped 7 bases, with 8 bases sitting between them. CDR3 length equals 13 residues. CDR3 nucleotides: TGTGCCAGCAGCCCATTAGAAAATTCACCCCTCCACTTT. Amino acid sequence: CASSPLENSPLHF.

The chain recombines TRBV24-1 with TRBJ2-7; 12 bases agree with TRBD2. The germline CDR1 and CDR2 sequences are KGHDR and SFDVKD. The CDR3 spans 16 residues. V gave up 5 bases and J gave up 0 bases; unmatched junction bases: 4. In nucleotides, the CDR3 is TGTGCCACCAGTGGGACTAGCGGGGAGGACTCCTACGAGCAGTACTTC. Protein sequence: CATSGTSGEDSYEQYF.

Notes on this clone: Additional DNA sequences in this sample encode the identical CDR3. The chain recombines TRBV7-2 with TRBJ2-3; D call uncertain. CDR1 is SGHTA, CDR2 FQGNSA, per germline. This CDR3 comprises 14 residues. V lost 0 bases to trimming and J lost 1 base, with 5 bases between them. The CDR3 nucleotides read TGTGCCAGCAGCTTAGCCGGCGGCACAGATACGCAGTATTTT. Translation: CASSLAGGTDTQYF.

The chain uses TRBV4-3 and TRBJ1-1; D unclear. The V gene's germline CDR1 is LGHNA and CDR2 YSLEER. Trimming pared 0 bases from V and 5 bases from J, leaving 16 bases between. The CDR3 contains 16 residues. CDR3 nucleotide sequence: TGCGCCAGCAGCCAAGATCCTACGGGGAGAGGAACTGAAGCTTTCTTT. Translating it yields CASSQDPTGRGTEAFF.

The chain couples TRBV14 to TRBJ1-3; TRBD1 agrees at 7 bases. CDR3 length equals 16 residues. V lost 5 bases and J lost 0; bases outside the gene matches: 7. CDR1 SGHDN and CDR2 FVKESK come from the germline V gene. CDR3 loop: CASSEQGTFSGNTIYF. In DNA, the CDR3 is TGTGCCAGCAGCGAACAGGGGACCTTCTCTGGAAACACCATATATTTT.

J is TRBJ1-2 and V is TRBV6-4; D remains ambiguous. Trimming took 3 bases from V and 2 from J, leaving 19 bases between them. The V gene's germline CDR1 is MRHNA and CDR2 SNTAGT. The CDR3 loop spans 17 amino acids. For the CDR3, the DNA is TGTGCCAGCAGTGAGGGGTGGCCAGCCCCTCCCAACTATGGCTACACCTTC. Protein sequence: CASSEGWPAPPNYGYTF.

This chain joins TRBV5-1 and TRBJ2-2; no reliable D call. V gave up 3 bases and J gave up 7 bases, with 10 bases separating them. This CDR3 contains 13 residues. Looked up from germline, CDR1 is SGHRS and CDR2 is YFSETQ. Here the CDR3 DNA reads TGCGCCAGCAGCTGGAATGGAGTCGGGGAGCTGTTTTTT. It translates to CASSWNGVGELFF.

The chain combines TRBV7-9 with TRBJ2-1; D unresolved. Deletions cut 5 bases from V and 8 bases from J, with 16 bases between. The CDR3 extends over 14 amino acids. From germline, CDR1 is SEHNR and CDR2 FQNEAQ (reference sequence). The DNA of the CDR3 is TGTGCCAGCAGCCAAACTGCACTGGTCGATGAGCAGTTCTTC. Its protein is CASSQTALVDEQFF.

The chain combines TRBV28 with TRBJ1-4, with 9 bases aligning to TRBD1. The J segment lost 4 bases and the V segment lost 6 bases, leaving 9 bases of the junction unmatched. There are 16 residues in the CDR3. Germline V CDR1 and CDR2: MDHEN, SYDVKM. CDR3: CASSPSRTGVNEKLFF. CDR3 nucleotide sequence: TGTGCCAGCAGCCCTTCCCGGACAGGGGTTAATGAAAAACTGTTTTTT.

The V call is TRBV28, the J call TRBJ2-1; no clear D. The V gene lost 3 bases and the J gene lost 5 bases, with 11 bases spanning the gap. The length of the CDR3 is 14 residues. CDR1 is MDHEN and CDR2 is SYDVKM in the germline V gene. For the CDR3, the DNA is TGTGCCAGCAGTTTGGAGACAACCAACAATGAGCAGTTCTTC. It specifies CASSLETTNNEQFF.

The chain links TRBV6-4 to TRBJ1-1; 8 bases match TRBD1. This CDR3 is built from 15 residues. Trimming removed 10 bases from V and 1 base from J; junction bases left unmatched: 11. Germline V gene sequence: CDR1 MRHNA, CDR2 SNTAGT. The CDR3 sequence: CATPSGQGQNTEAFF. DNA for the CDR3: TGTGCCACTCCTAGCGGACAGGGACAGAACACTGAAGCTTTCTTT.

The chain couples TRBV5-1 to TRBJ1-6; D gene unclear. Trimming pared 0 bases from V and 5 bases from J, leaving 6 bases between. Germline lookup yields CDR1 SGHRS and CDR2 YFSETQ. The CDR3 sequence is 14 residues long. The CDR3 DNA reads as TGCGCCAGCAGCTTGGACGGAAATAATTCACCCCTCCACTTT. It encodes CASSLDGNNSPLHF.

This clone has a single count. The V gene is TRBV24-1, the J gene TRBJ2-1; 8 bases are shared with TRBD1. CDR3 length: 15 residues. Germline CDR1 and CDR2: KGHDR and SFDVKD. V lost 6 bases, J lost 8 bases, and 11 bases stayed unmatched. The CDR3 nucleotides read TGTGCCACCAGTCAACCGGGACAGGAAAACGATGAGCAGTTCTTC. Translating gives CATSQPGQENDEQFF.

In DNA form, the CDR3 reads TGTGCCAGCAGCCAAAATAGCGGGAGGTTGGCCGGGGAGCTGTTTTTT. This encodes CASSQNSGRLAGELFF. V is TRBV14 and J is TRBJ2-2; 10 positions match TRBD2. Losses at the gene ends were 2 bases for V and 6 bases for J; bases not matched to a gene: 6. This CDR3 spans 16 amino acids. Germline lookup yields CDR1 SGHDN and CDR2 FVKESK.

The chain joins TRBV15 to TRBJ1-5; tentatively, D is TRBD1 (5 bases). The CDR3 length is 14 residues. The ends were cut back, 6 bases at V and 6 bases at J, with 15 bases in the middle. The germline gives CDR1 LNHNV, CDR2 YYDKDF (reference sequence). CDR3: CATSLQGTGQPQHF. DNA of the CDR3: TGTGCCACCAGTCTTCAAGGGACCGGTCAGCCCCAGCATTTT. Combining the CDR3 with reference TRBV15 and TRBJ1-5 gives the whole variable domain DAMVIQNPRYQVTQFGKPVTLSCSQTLNHNVMYWYQQKSSQAPKLLFHYYDKDFNNEADTPDNFQSRRPNTSFCFLDIRSPGLGDTAMYLCATSLQGTGQPQHFGDGTRLSIL.

V and J are TRBV7-6 and TRBJ2-1; 8 bases agree with TRBD2. J lost 5 bases, V lost 5 bases, and 5 bases had no gene match. Germline V gives CDR1 SGHVS, CDR2 FNYEAQ. There are 14 residues in the CDR3. The DNA of the CDR3 is TGTGCCAGCAGCACCCGCGGGGGGAACAATGAGCAGTTCTTC. The encoded protein is CASSTRGGNNEQFF.

The rearrangement uses TRBV18 and TRBJ1-4; 11 bases fit TRBD1. The trim removed 1 base at V and 6 bases at J, leaving 1 base unmatched. This CDR3 spans 15 amino acids. Germline CDR1 KGHSH, CDR2 LQKENI. Here the CDR3 reads CASSPRTGGHEKLFF. DNA for the CDR3: TGTGCCAGCTCACCACGGACAGGGGGCCATGAAAAACTGTTTTTT.

V gene TRBV6-5 combines with J gene TRBJ1-2, with TRBD1 as a possible D gene (5 bases). V shed 6 bases and J shed 10 bases, with 15 bases lying between them. The CDR3 spans 12 residues. In germline, CDR1 is MNHEY, CDR2 SVGAGI. CDR3 loop: CASRRPDKDYTF. As DNA, the CDR3 is TGTGCCAGCAGGCGACCGGACAAAGACTACACCTTC.

The rearrangement links TRBV3-1 (or the pseudogene TRBV3-2) to TRBJ2-7; D is ambiguous. Trimming left V 0 bases short and J 2 bases short, with 14 bases between. Germline V gene lookup returns CDR1 LGHDT and CDR2 YNNKEL (reference sequence). CDR3 length: 16 residues. CDR3 coding DNA: TGTGCCAGCAGCCAAGATGGTTCGAGACGGACCTACGAGCAGTACTTC. Translation: CASSQDGSRRTYEQYF.

CDR3 loop: CASSTHLEAFF. The DNA for the CDR3 is TGTGCCAGCAGTACTCATTTAGAAGCTTTCTTT. The V call is TRBV28, the J call TRBJ1-1; unclear D gene. Per the germline V gene, CDR1 is MDHEN and CDR2 is SYDVKM. The CDR3 has 11 residues. Trimming shortened V by 5 bases and J by 8 bases, and 9 bases separated the two germline ends.

The CDR3 sequence: CSASIPGGAVGNTIYF. CDR3 sequence (DNA): TGCAGTGCTAGTATCCCAGGGGGGGCCGTCGGAAACACCATATATTTT. V is TRBV20-1 and J is TRBJ1-3; 7 nucleotides agree with TRBD1. The CDR3 contains 16 residues. CDR1 and CDR2 (germline): DFQATT, SNEGSKA (reference sequence). V was pared by 3 bases and J by 4 bases, with 12 bases of the junction left unmatched.

This clone has only one observation. This chain joins TRBV9 and TRBJ2-7; TRBD2 aligns across 7 bases. V gave up 4 bases and J gave up 0 bases; unmatched junction bases: 7. The germline gives CDR1 SGDLS, CDR2 YYNGEE. This CDR3 has 15 amino acids. CDR3 residues: CASSRGGGSSYEQYF. CDR3 coding DNA: TGTGCCAGCAGCCGAGGAGGCGGGAGCTCCTACGAGCAGTACTTC.